This T cell receptor (beta chain) was sequenced for a study of blood T cell repertoires in COVID-19. The CDR3 is 18 residues long. Trimming took 4 bases from V and 3 from J, leaving 22 bases between them. Germline lookup yields CDR1 SGHVS and CDR2 FQNEAQ. The protocol was immunoSEQ multiplex PCR, while the TCRdb copy is restricted to in-frame clones and leaves out a portion. The sample yields under 75,000 clones, 81% seen once. Sequenced input: peripheral blood. The gene calls are TRBV7-8 and TRBJ1-5; D is possibly TRBD1 (6 bases). The origin of this receptor is a woman of 80 years or more with active or convalescent COVID-19. The CDR3 region is CASSSRTYSQGFNQPQHF. As DNA, the CDR3 is TGTGCCAGCAGCTCCCGGACGTACTCCCAGGGGTTCAATCAGCCCCAGCATTTT.